This is a list of T cell receptor beta chains from one sample in a study of shared T cell receptors in the human thymus. Some clones are missing from TCRdb's copy, which holds only in-frame ones; the method was immunoSEQ multiplex PCR. The table includes more than 300,000 clones, 95% detected once. Material: thymocytes. These receptors came from a human donor. CDR3s include the opening cysteine and the closing phenylalanine or tryptophan. The D gene is left open where the match is weak. Size is stated for part of the rows, as once, few or many counts, or as a class when the clone is expanded.

d_call,clone_size,j_call,v_call,cdr3_aa,cdr3_nt
NA,few,TRBJ2-3,TRBV27,CASSHGQIPTDTQYF,TGTGCCAGCAGTCACGGACAGATACCCACAGATACGCAGTATTTT
NA,NA,TRBJ1-1,TRBV28,CASSWSFRALNTEAFF,TGTGCCAGCAGTTGGTCATTTAGGGCCCTGAACACTGAAGCTTTCTTT
TRBD2,once,TRBJ2-7,TRBV10-3,CAISAVRLAGFSYEQYF,TGTGCCATCAGTGCGGTTAGACTAGCGGGATTCTCCTACGAGCAGTACTTC
NA,few,TRBJ1-2,TRBV19,CASRLKVGYGYTF,TGTGCCAGTAGGCTCAAGGTGGGCTATGGCTACACCTTC
TRBD1,NA,TRBJ2-5,TRBV7-2,CASSFFVRQGNVAVETQYF,TGTGCCAGCAGCTTCTTCGTGAGACAGGGTAATGTAGCAGTCGAGACCCAGTACTTC
TRBD1,NA,TRBJ2-1,TRBV27,CASSLWTGSYNEQFF,TGTGCCAGCAGTTTATGGACAGGCTCCTACAATGAGCAGTTCTTC
NA,NA,TRBJ1-4,TRBV10-1,CASSESEEENEKLFF,TGCGCCAGCAGTGAGTCAGAGGAAGAAAATGAAAAACTGTTTTTT
NA,NA,TRBJ1-1,TRBV15,CATSIREHTEAFF,TGTGCCACCAGCATCCGAGAACACACTGAAGCTTTCTTT
TRBD1,NA,TRBJ2-7,TRBV2,CASSRRGRGSEQYF,TGTGCCAGCAGCCGACGGGGCAGGGGGAGCGAGCAGTACTTC
NA,NA,TRBJ2-3,TRBV27,CASSPRPEGTDTQYF,TGTGCCAGCAGTCCCCGCCCCGAGGGCACAGATACGCAGTATTTT
NA,NA,TRBJ2-1,TRBV11-2,CASSLLADEQFF,TGTGCCAGCAGCTTACTCGCGGATGAGCAGTTCTTC
TRBD2,NA,TRBJ2-3,TRBV9,CASGPSGGRDTQYF,TGTGCCAGCGGCCCTTCGGGAGGGCGAGATACGCAGTATTTT
TRBD2,NA,TRBJ2-7,TRBV28,CASSSLTSGIGSYEQYF,TGTGCCAGCAGTTCCTTGACTAGCGGGATAGGTTCCTACGAGCAGTACTTC
TRBD1,NA,TRBJ1-1,TRBV2,CARGQATNTEAFF,TGTGCCAGAGGACAGGCCACGAACACTGAAGCTTTCTTT
NA,NA,TRBJ1-2,TRBV27,CASSSNAVGQSGYGYTF,TGTGCCAGCAGTTCGAATGCCGTCGGACAGTCTGGCTATGGCTACACCTTC
NA,NA,TRBJ2-3,TRBV6-6,CASSPSPLSTDTQYF,TGTGCCAGCAGTCCATCCCCCCTTAGCACAGATACGCAGTATTTT
TRBD2,NA,TRBJ2-3,TRBV14,CASSQRLAGDTQYF,TGTGCCAGCAGCCAACGACTAGCGGGAGATACGCAGTATTTT
NA,NA,TRBJ1-1,TRBV29-1,CSVEKATVEAFF,TGCAGCGTTGAAAAGGCCACCGTTGAAGCTTTCTTT
TRBD2,NA,TRBJ2-1,TRBV4-1,CASSQDLGRETPPSSYNEQFF,TGCGCCAGCAGCCAAGATCTGGGGCGGGAGACCCCCCCGAGCTCCTACAATGAGCAGTTCTTC
NA,NA,TRBJ1-1,TRBV5-5,CASSPLDVCTEAFF,TGTGCCAGCAGCCCCTTGGACGTCTGCACTGAAGCTTTCTTT
TRBD1,NA,TRBJ1-1,TRBV30,CAWRDRGAFF,TGTGCCTGGAGGGACAGGGGGGCTTTCTTT
TRBD2,NA,TRBJ2-7,TRBV28,CASSPLAECSYEQYF,TGTGCCAGCAGTCCGCTAGCGGAGTGCTCCTACGAGCAGTACTTC
NA,NA,TRBJ2-2,TRBV14,CASSQARGAYTGELFF,TGTGCCAGCAGCCAAGCCCGGGGGGCGTACACCGGGGAGCTGTTTTTT
NA,once,TRBJ2-7,TRBV28,CASSSPEAPTVYAEQYF,TGTGCCAGCAGTTCCCCGGAAGCTCCGACAGTTTACGCTGAGCAGTACTTC
NA,NA,TRBJ1-1,TRBV11-2,CASSLFPRGRDTEAFF,TGTGCCAGCAGCTTATTCCCCCGGGGGCGCGACACTGAAGCTTTCTTT
TRBD2,NA,TRBJ2-7,TRBV5-1,CASSLFGAGGPNAYEQYF,TGCGCCAGCAGCCTATTCGGAGCGGGAGGGCCTAACGCCTACGAGCAGTACTTC
NA,NA,TRBJ2-7,TRBV21-1,CASSKSGGTGGCEQYF,TGTGCCAGCAGCAAATCGGGCGGGACCGGAGGGTGCGAGCAGTACTTC
NA,NA,TRBJ2-1,TRBV20-1,CSATAGHEQFF,TGCAGTGCTACCGCAGGTCATGAGCAGTTCTTC
NA,once,TRBJ2-7,TRBV7-9,CASSFRNEQYF,TGTGCCAGCAGCTTCAGGAACGAGCAGTACTTC
NA,NA,TRBJ1-1,TRBV2,CASTGGGDRGTEAFF,TGTGCCAGCACCGGGGGCGGGGATCGGGGCACTGAAGCTTTCTTT
NA,NA,TRBJ2-1,TRBV27,CASSFGLINEQFF,TGTGCCAGCAGTTTCGGGCTAATCAATGAGCAGTTCTTC